This T cell receptor beta chain was captured by sequencing in a study of identifying expanded T cells in peripheral blood. Regarding the study as a whole: Technical replicates showed about 1.1 changed clones; roughly two weeks about 16; four weeks 19.

The method was immunoSEQ multiplex PCR; TCRdb's version includes in-frame clones alone and lacks a portion of them. The sample has about 100,000 clones, 80% to 90% seen once. This CDR3 has 17 residues. Looked up from germline, CDR1 is SGHVS and CDR2 is FNYEAQ. Trimming removed 5 bases from V and 2 bases from J; junction bases left unmatched: 6. A remark on this clone: Its antigen remains unknown.

Sequenced input: blood. The clonotype was recovered from a person between 18 and 69 years old in good health. J is TRBJ2-7 and V is TRBV7-6, with TRBD2 matching 16 bases. The CDR3 bases are TGTGCCAGCAGCATCGCCGGGACTAGCGGGGGGGCCTACGAGCAGTACTTC. It specifies CASSIAGTSGGAYEQYF.